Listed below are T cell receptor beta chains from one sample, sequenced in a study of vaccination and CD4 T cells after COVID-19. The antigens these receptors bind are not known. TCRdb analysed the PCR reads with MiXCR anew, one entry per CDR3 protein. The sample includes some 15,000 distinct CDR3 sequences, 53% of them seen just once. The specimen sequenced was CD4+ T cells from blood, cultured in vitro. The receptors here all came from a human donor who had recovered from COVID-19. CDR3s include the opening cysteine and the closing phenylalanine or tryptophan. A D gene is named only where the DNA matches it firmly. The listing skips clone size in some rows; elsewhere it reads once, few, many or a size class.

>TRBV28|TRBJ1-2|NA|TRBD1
CASSLMGTGSQWGYTF
TGTGCCAGCAGTTTGATGGGGACAGGGAGTCAGTGGGGCTACACCTTC
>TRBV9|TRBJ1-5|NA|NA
CASSVGSAQPQHF
TGTGCCAGCAGCGTAGGATCGGCGCAGCCCCAGCATTTT
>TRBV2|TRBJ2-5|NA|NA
CASSVTFQETQYF
TGTGCCAGCAGTGTTACATTCCAAGAGACCCAGTACTTC
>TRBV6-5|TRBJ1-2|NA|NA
CASSYRDNLGGYTF
TGTGCCAGCAGTTACCGGGACAATCTTGGTGGCTACACCTTC
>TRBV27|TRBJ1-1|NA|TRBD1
CASSSTTGVAEAFF
TGTGCCAGCAGTTCCACCACAGGGGTCGCTGAAGCTTTCTTT
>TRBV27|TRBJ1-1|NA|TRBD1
CASSFRTGTGAEAFF
TGTGCCAGCAGTTTTCGGACAGGGACGGGCGCTGAAGCTTTCTTT
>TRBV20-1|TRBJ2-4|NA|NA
CSAEGGGGNIQYF
TGCAGTGCTGAAGGAGGGGGGGGAAACATTCAGTACTTC
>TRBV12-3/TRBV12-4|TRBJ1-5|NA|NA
CASSYSNQPQHF
TGTGCCAGCAGTTATAGCAATCAGCCCCAGCATTTT
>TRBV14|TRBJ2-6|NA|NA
CASSIITGTGANVLTF
TGTGCCAGCAGTATAATTACAGGGACTGGGGCCAACGTCCTGACTTTC
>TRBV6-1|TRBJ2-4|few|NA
CASRLDRWNIQYF
TGTGCCAGCAGACTAGACAGGTGGAACATTCAGTACTTC
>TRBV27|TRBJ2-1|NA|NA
CASSSKSYNEQFF
TGTGCCAGCAGTTCAAAATCGTACAATGAGCAGTTCTTC
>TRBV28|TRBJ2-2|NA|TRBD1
CASSFTGTGSGELFF
TGTGCCAGCAGTTTTACGGGGACAGGGTCCGGGGAGCTGTTTTTT
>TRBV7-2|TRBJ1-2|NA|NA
CASSLVSQLPGYTF
TGTGCCAGCAGCTTAGTTTCCCAGTTACCTGGCTACACCTTC
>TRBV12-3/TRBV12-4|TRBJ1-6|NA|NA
CASSLQGSDSPLHF
TGTGCCAGCAGTTTACAGGGATCGGATTCACCCCTCCACTTT
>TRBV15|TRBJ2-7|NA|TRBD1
CATSSRPGQGESYEQYF
TGTGCCACCAGCTCTAGACCCGGACAGGGTGAGTCCTACGAGCAGTACTTC
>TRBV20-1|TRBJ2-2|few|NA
CSAQDRVSTGELFF
TGCAGTGCACAGGACAGAGTGTCCACCGGGGAGCTGTTTTTT
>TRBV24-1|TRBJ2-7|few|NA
CATSDSGTFPYEQYF
TGTGCCACCAGTGATTCGGGGACTTTTCCCTACGAGCAGTACTTC
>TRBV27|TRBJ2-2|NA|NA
CASSIRVNTGELFF
TGTGCCAGCAGTATAAGGGTGAACACCGGGGAGCTGTTTTTT
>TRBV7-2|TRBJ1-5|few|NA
CASSYQQGYSNQPQHF
TGTGCCAGCAGCTACCAACAGGGATATAGCAATCAGCCCCAGCATTTT
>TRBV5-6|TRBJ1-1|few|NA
CASSFRTANTEAFF
TGTGCCAGCAGCTTCAGGACAGCGAACACTGAAGCTTTCTTT
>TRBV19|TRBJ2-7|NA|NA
CASSIVSDYEQYF
TGTGCCAGTAGTATAGTCTCCGATTACGAGCAGTACTTC
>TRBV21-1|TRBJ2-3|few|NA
CASSDLQGGPDTQYF
TGTGCCAGCAGCGACCTCCAGGGGGGCCCAGATACGCAGTATTTT
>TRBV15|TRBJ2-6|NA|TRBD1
CATSRVDRDYSGANVLTF
TGTGCCACCAGCAGAGTGGACAGGGATTACTCTGGGGCCAACGTCCTGACTTTC
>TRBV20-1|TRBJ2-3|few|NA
CSAPPRGKRGHDTQYF
TGCAGTGCACCCCCGCGGGGAAAGCGTGGTCACGATACGCAGTATTTT
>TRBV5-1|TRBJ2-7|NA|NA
CASSFQDYSYEQYF
TGCGCCAGCAGCTTTCAGGACTACTCCTACGAGCAGTACTTC
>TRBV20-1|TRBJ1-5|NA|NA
CSAHTSNQPQHF
TGCAGTGCTCACACGAGCAATCAGCCCCAGCATTTT
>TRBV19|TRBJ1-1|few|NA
CASSARTDHTEAFF
TGTGCCAGTAGTGCACGGACAGACCACACTGAAGCTTTCTTT
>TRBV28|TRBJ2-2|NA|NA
CASSLGGFGNTGELFF
TGTGCCAGCAGTTTAGGGGGTTTCGGGAACACCGGGGAGCTGTTTTTT
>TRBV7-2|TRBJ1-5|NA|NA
CASSFYSNQPQHF
TGTGCCAGCAGCTTTTATAGCAATCAGCCCCAGCATTTT
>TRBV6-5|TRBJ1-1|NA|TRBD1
CASSYSEGATEAFF
TGTGCCAGCAGTTACTCGGAGGGGGCGACTGAAGCTTTCTTT
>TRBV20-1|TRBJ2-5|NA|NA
CSATGEETQYF
TGCAGTGCTACAGGGGAAGAGACCCAGTACTTC
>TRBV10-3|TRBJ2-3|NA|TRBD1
CAISRDRGPYTQYF
TGTGCCATCAGCAGGGACAGGGGGCCGTATACGCAGTATTTT
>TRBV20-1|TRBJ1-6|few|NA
CSAIDNRSGDSPLHF
TGCAGTGCGATCGATAACAGATCAGGGGATTCACCCCTCCACTTT
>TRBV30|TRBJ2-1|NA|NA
CAWGSQEYNEQFF
TGTGCCTGGGGAAGCCAGGAATACAATGAGCAGTTCTTC
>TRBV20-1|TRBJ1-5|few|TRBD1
CSARDLSAGGAEPQHF
TGCAGTGCTAGAGATCTGTCCGCAGGGGGTGCGGAGCCCCAGCATTTT
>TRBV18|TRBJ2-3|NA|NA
CASSPPSADTQYF
TGTGCCAGCTCACCACCCTCTGCGGATACGCAGTATTTT
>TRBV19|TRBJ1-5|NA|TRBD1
CASSSLNYRGVGNQPQHF
TGTGCCAGTAGCTCACTAAACTACAGGGGGGTCGGCAATCAGCCCCAGCATTTT
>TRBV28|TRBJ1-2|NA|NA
CASVSGSGYTF
TGTGCCAGCGTCTCCGGGTCTGGCTACACCTTC
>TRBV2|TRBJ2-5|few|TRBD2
CASSAQRAGAETQYF
TGTGCCAGCAGCGCCCAGCGAGCGGGAGCGGAGACCCAGTACTTC
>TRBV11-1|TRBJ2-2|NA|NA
CASSFIGADTGELFF
TGTGCCAGCAGCTTTATAGGGGCGGACACCGGGGAGCTGTTTTTT
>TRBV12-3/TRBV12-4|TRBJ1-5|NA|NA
CASSLYGQPQHF
TGTGCCAGCAGTTTATACGGCCAGCCCCAGCATTTT
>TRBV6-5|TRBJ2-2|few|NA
CASSYRAGHLPDTGELFF
TGTGCCAGCAGTTACCGCGCTGGACACCTCCCGGACACCGGGGAGCTGTTTTTT
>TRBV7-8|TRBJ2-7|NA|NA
CASSQPSYEQYF
TGTGCCAGCAGTCAGCCCTCCTACGAGCAGTACTTC
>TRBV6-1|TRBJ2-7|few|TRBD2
CASALGSSGSSEQYF
TGTGCCAGCGCCCTAGGGTCTAGCGGGAGCAGCGAGCAGTACTTC
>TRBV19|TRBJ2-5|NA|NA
CASSRNSGGLETGTQYF
TGTGCCAGTAGCAGGAACAGCGGCGGACTCGAAACGGGGACCCAGTACTTC
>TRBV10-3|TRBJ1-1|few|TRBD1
CASRTTGRGTEAFF
TGTGCCAGCAGAACGACAGGGCGGGGCACTGAAGCTTTCTTT
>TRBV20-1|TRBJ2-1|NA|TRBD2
CSAPRVGRGGQFF
TGCAGTGCTCCCCGCGTCGGGAGGGGGGGGCAGTTCTTC
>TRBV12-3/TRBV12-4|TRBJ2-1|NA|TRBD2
CASSGLAGTEQFF
TGTGCCAGCAGTGGACTAGCGGGAACTGAGCAGTTCTTC
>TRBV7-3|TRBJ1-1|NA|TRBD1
CASSLTTGTEAFF
TGTGCCAGCAGCTTAACGACAGGGACTGAAGCTTTCTTT
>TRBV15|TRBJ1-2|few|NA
CATSLRRSYGYTF
TGTGCCACCAGCCTCAGGAGGTCCTATGGCTACACCTTC
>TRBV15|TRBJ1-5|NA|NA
CATSRDWVQPQHF
TGTGCCACCAGCAGGGATTGGGTTCAGCCCCAGCATTTT
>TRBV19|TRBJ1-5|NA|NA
CASSIDRSAGAQPQHF
TGTGCCAGTAGTATAGATCGGTCGGCAGGTGCCCAGCCCCAGCATTTT
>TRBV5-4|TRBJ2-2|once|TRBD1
CASSTGQGRNTGELFF
TGTGCCAGCAGCACTGGACAGGGTCGGAACACCGGGGAGCTGTTTTTT
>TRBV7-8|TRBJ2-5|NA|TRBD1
CASSPDRGETQYF
TGTGCCAGCAGCCCCGACAGGGGAGAGACCCAGTACTTC